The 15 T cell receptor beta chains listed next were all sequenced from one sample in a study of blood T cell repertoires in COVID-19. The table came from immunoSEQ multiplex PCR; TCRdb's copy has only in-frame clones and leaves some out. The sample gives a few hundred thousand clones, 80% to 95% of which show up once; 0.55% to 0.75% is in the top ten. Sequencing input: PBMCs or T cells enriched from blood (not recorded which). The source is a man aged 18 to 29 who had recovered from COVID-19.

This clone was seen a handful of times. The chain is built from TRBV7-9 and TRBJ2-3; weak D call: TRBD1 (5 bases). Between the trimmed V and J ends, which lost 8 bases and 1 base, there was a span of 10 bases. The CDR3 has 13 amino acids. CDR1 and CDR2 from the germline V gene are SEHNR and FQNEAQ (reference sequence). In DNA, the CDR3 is TGTGCCAGCGGGGCTTTTGGCACAGATACGCAGTATTTT. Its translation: CASGAFGTDTQYF.

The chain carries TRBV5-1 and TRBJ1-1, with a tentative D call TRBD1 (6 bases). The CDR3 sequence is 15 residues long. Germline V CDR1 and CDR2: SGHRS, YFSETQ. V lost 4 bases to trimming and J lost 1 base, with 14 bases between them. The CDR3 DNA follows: TGCGCCAGCAGCCCACCCGGACAGAGGAACACTGAAGCTTTCTTT. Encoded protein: CASSPPGQRNTEAFF.

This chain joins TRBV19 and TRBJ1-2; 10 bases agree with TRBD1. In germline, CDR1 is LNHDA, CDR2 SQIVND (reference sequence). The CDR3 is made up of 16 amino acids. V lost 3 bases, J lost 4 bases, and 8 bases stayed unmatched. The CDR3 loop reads CASSIDRGRKGYGYTF. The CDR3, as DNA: TGTGCCAGTAGTATTGACAGGGGGCGGAAGGGCTATGGCTACACCTTC.

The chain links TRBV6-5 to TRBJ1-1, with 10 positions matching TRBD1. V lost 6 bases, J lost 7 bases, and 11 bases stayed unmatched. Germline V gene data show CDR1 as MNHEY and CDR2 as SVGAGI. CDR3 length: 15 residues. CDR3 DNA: TGTGCCAGCAGCCAGGATGACAGGGGGCTCGGTGAAGCTTTCTTT. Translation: CASSQDDRGLGEAFF.

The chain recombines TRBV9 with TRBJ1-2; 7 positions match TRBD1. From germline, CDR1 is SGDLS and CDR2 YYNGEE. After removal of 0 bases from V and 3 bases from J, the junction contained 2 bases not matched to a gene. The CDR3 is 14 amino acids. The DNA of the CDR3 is TGTGCCAGCAGCGTAGGAGGGGGCGACTATGGCTACACCTTC. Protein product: CASSVGGGDYGYTF.

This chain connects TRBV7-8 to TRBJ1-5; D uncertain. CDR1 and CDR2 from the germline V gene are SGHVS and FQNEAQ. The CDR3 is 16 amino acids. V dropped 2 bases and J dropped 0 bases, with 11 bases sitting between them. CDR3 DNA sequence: TGTGCCAGCAGCTTATCGAGGCCCGATAGCAATCAGCCCCAGCATTTT. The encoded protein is CASSLSRPDSNQPQHF.

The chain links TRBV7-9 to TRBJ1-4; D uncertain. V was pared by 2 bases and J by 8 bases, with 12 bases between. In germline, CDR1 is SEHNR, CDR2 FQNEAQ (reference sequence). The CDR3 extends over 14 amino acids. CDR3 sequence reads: CASSLFLGVEKLFF. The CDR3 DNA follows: TGTGCCAGCAGCTTATTCCTTGGAGTGGAAAAACTGTTTTTT.

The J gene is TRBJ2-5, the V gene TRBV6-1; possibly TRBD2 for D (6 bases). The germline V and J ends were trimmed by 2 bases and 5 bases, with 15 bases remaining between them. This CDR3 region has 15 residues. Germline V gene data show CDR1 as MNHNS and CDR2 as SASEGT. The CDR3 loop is CASSESLPSVETQYF. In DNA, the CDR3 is TGTGCCAGCAGTGAATCTCTCCCTAGCGTGGAGACCCAGTACTTC.

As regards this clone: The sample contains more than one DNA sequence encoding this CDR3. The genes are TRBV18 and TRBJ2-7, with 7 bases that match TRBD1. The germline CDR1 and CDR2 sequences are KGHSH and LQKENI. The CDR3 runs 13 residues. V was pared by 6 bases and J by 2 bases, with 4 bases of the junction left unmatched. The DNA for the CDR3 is TGTGCCAGCTCGCTGGGACAGACCTACGAGCAGTACTTC. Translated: CASSLGQTYEQYF.

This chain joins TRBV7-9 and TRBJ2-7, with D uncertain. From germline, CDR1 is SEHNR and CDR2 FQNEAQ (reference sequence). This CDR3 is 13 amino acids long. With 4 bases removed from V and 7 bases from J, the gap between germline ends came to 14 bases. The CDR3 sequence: CASSSRPYGEQYF. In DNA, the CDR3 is TGTGCCAGCAGCTCCCGTCCTTACGGTGAGCAGTACTTC.

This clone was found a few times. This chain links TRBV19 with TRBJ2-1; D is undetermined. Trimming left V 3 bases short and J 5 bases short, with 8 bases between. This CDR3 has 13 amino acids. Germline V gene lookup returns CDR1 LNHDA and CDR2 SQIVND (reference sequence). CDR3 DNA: TGTGCCAGTAGTATTGCTCGGGACAATGAGCAGTTCTTC. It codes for CASSIARDNEQFF.

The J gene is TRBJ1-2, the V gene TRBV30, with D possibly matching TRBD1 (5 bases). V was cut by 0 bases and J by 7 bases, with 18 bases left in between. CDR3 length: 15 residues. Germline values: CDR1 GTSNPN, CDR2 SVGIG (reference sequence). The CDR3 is CAWSVGAGRVGGYTF. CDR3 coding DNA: TGTGCCTGGAGTGTAGGAGCAGGGAGGGTTGGTGGCTACACCTTC.

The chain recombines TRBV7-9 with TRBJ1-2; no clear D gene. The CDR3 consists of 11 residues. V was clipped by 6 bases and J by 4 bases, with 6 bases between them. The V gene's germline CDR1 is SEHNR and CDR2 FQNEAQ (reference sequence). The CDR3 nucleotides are TGTGCCAGCAGTCAATTCTATGGCTACACCTTC. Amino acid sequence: CASSQFYGYTF.

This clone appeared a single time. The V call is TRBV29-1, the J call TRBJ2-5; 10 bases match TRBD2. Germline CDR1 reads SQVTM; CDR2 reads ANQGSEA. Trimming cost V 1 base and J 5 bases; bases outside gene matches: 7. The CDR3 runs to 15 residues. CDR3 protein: CSVEGLAGARETQYF. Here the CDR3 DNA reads TGCAGCGTTGAAGGCCTAGCGGGAGCCCGGGAGACCCAGTACTTC.

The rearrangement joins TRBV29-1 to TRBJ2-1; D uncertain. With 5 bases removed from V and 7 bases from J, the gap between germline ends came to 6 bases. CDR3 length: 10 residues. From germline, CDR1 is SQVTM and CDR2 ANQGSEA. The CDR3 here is CSVIINEQFF. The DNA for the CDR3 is TGCAGCGTTATCATTAATGAGCAGTTCTTC.